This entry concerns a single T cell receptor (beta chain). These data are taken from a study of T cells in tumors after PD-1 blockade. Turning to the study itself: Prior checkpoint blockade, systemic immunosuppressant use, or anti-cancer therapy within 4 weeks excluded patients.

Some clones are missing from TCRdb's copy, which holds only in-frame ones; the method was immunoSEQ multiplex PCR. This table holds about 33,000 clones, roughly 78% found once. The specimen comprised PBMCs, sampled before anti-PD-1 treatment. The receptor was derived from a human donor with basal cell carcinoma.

CDR3 nucleotides: TGTGCCAGCAGCCAAGAACAGGGGCTGGCCAAAAACATTCAGTACTTC. This codes for CASSQEQGLAKNIQYF. The chain has TRBV3-1 (or the pseudogene TRBV3-2) and TRBJ2-4; 7 nucleotides align to TRBD1. V was pared by 0 bases and J by 1 base, with 3 bases of the junction left unmatched. Per germline, CDR1 LGHDT and CDR2 YNNKEL (reference sequence). The CDR3 consists of 16 residues.